This T cell receptor beta chain originates from a study of beta chain features in type 1 diabetes. Germline V gene sequence: CDR1 SGHAT, CDR2 FQNNGV. This CDR3 has 15 residues. V gave up 8 bases and J gave up 2 bases; unmatched junction bases: 8. This clone turned up a few times. Since all of the isolated RNA was reverse transcribed, expressed TCRB transcripts were what got sequenced. The repertoire was sequenced with immunoSEQ multiplex PCR; TCRdb's copy has only in-frame clones and lacks some. The repertoire holds about 370,000 clones, with around 15% as singletons. Input material: naive CD4+ T cells from blood. The chain is built from TRBV11-2 and TRBJ2-2, with TRBD2 identical over 7 bases. This clonotype originated in a woman under 30 in good health. The CDR3 DNA follows: TGTGCCAGCCGGTTCTGGGGGGGAAACACCGGGGAGCTGTTTTTT. Translated, it gives CASRFWGGNTGELFF.